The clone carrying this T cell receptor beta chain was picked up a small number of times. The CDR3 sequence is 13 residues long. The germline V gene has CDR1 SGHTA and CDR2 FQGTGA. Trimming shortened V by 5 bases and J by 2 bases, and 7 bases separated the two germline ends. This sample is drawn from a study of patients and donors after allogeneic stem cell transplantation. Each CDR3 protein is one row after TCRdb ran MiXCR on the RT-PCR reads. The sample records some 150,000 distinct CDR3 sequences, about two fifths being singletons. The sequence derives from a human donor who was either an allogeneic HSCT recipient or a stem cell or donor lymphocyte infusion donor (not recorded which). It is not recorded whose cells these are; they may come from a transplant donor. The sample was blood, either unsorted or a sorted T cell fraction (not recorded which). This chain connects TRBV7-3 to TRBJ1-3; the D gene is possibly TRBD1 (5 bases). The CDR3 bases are TGTGCCAGCAGCCCGACAGCTGGAAACACCATATATTTT. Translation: CASSPTAGNTIYF.